Listed below are T cell receptor beta chains from one sample, sequenced in a study of blood T cell repertoires in COVID-19. Some clones are missing from TCRdb's copy, which holds only in-frame ones; the method was immunoSEQ multiplex PCR. The sample shows around 77,000 clones, roughly 85% of them seen only once. Input material: peripheral blood. The source of these receptors is an elderly man with acute or convalescent COVID-19. Both conserved end residues are part of each CDR3. Fields, in order: J gene, D gene, V gene, clone size, CDR3 DNA, CDR3 protein. D genes are given only for firm matches. Clone size is not always given. Where it is, it says once, few, many or a class for expanded clones.

>TRBJ1-5|-|TRBV28|-
TGTGCCAGCAGCCTAATCTGGGGGGGAGGCAATCAGCCCCAGCATTTT
CASSLIWGGGNQPQHF
>TRBJ2-1|TRBD1|TRBV18|-
TGTGCCAGCTCACCAGCAGGACAGGGGGCAAATGAGCAGTTCTTC
CASSPAGQGANEQFF
>TRBJ2-7|TRBD2|TRBV27|-
TGTGCCAGCTCCCCGGATTTGGGACTAGCGGGACCCTCCTGCGAGCAGTACTTC
CASSPDLGLAGPSCEQYF
>TRBJ1-2|-|TRBV19|once
TGTGCCAGTAGACGCGGACAGCCCATTCGGGACTATGGCTACACCTTC
CASRRGQPIRDYGYTF
>TRBJ2-5|-|TRBV29-1|-
TGCAGCGTTCAGGGCGCAAACCAAGAGACCCAGTACTTC
CSVQGANQETQYF
>TRBJ2-3|-|TRBV29-1|-
TGCAGCGTTCCCCGAGAGGGTGCAGATACGCAGTATTTT
CSVPREGADTQYF
>TRBJ2-7|-|TRBV5-4|-
TGTGCCAGCAGCCCTAGCTCCTACGAGCAGTACTTC
CASSPSSYEQYF
>TRBJ2-7|-|TRBV18|-
TGTGCCAGCTCACCCTCCCCGTCTAGGTCCTCCTACGAGCAGTACTTC
CASSPSPSRSSYEQYF
>TRBJ2-2|-|TRBV6-4|once
TGTGCCAGCAGTGTCGGGGGGCTCACCGGGGAGCTGTTTTTT
CASSVGGLTGELFF
>TRBJ2-2|-|TRBV23-1|-
TGCGCCAGCGACTCCGGGACTGTGAACACCGGGGAGCTGTTTTTT
CASDSGTVNTGELFF
>TRBJ2-7|-|TRBV4-2|few
TGTGCCAGCAGCCAATCCACTAGTTCTAATACCCACGAGCAGTACTTC
CASSQSTSSNTHEQYF
>TRBJ2-7|-|TRBV6-5|-
TGTGCCACTCCCAGGCAGGTGACCTACGAGCAGTACTTC
CATPRQVTYEQYF
>TRBJ1-1|-|TRBV7-2|-
TGTGCCAGCAGCTTAGACGCAGGGTACGACATTTACACTGAAGCTTTCTTT
CASSLDAGYDIYTEAFF
>TRBJ2-1|TRBD1|TRBV5-4|-
TGTGCCAGCAGTATCACGGGGACAGGGACCTACAATGAGCAGTTCTTC
CASSITGTGTYNEQFF
>TRBJ2-7|TRBD2|TRBV5-4|-
TGTGCCAGCAGCTTGGAGGGAGGGGACTACGAGCAGTACTTC
CASSLEGGDYEQYF
>TRBJ2-5|TRBD2|TRBV19|-
TGTGCCAGTAGTAACCAGCGGGGGGGAGAGACCCAGTACTTC
CASSNQRGGETQYF
>TRBJ1-1|TRBD1|TRBV7-9|-
TGTGCCAGCAGCCGCGCAGAGGGGGCCCCAAGGGTTTTCTTT
CASSRAEGAPRVFF
>TRBJ2-5|TRBD1|TRBV11-3|-
TGTGCCAGCAGTTCTAGGACAGGCGAGACCCAGTACTTC
CASSSRTGETQYF
>TRBJ1-1|-|TRBV7-9|-
TGTGCCAGCAGCGAAGACAGGTACACTGAAGCTTTCTTT
CASSEDRYTEAFF
>TRBJ2-2|TRBD1|TRBV7-7|-
TGTGCCAGCAGCCCGGGACAGGGAGGCACCGGGGAGCTGTTTTTT
CASSPGQGGTGELFF
>TRBJ1-2|TRBD1|TRBV5-4|-
TGTGCCAGCAGCCTCCGGGACAGGGGGCACTATGGCTACACCTTC
CASSLRDRGHYGYTF
>TRBJ1-2|TRBD1|TRBV28|-
TGTGCCAGCAGTTACGGGGGGGACAGGGGAAAGAAAGGCTACACCTTC
CASSYGGDRGKKGYTF
>TRBJ2-1|TRBD2|TRBV27|once
TGTGCCAGCAGTCCTCGACTAGCGGGGGGTGGTGAGCAGTTCTTC
CASSPRLAGGGEQFF
>TRBJ2-2|-|TRBV4-1|-
TGCGCCAGCAGCCAAGTAGAACAGATTACCGGGGAGCTGTTTTTT
CASSQVEQITGELFF
>TRBJ1-4|-|TRBV18|-
TGTGCCAGCTCACCTACTGGACAGATGTCTAATGAAAAACTGTTTTTT
CASSPTGQMSNEKLFF
>TRBJ2-1|-|TRBV7-3|-
TGTGCCAGCAGCTTTGACAGACACAATGAGCAGTTCTTC
CASSFDRHNEQFF
>TRBJ1-6|-|TRBV29-1|-
TGCAGCGCAAGGGACTCGGATGGTTCACCCCTCCACTTT
CSARDSDGSPLHF
>TRBJ2-6|-|TRBV4-2|-
TGTGCCAGCACCGTTACAGGGAACTCTGGGGCCAACGTCCTGACTTTC
CASTVTGNSGANVLTF
>TRBJ2-1|TRBD2|TRBV5-4|-
TGTGCCAGCAGCCATAGCGGGGGGGCCTACTACAATGAGCAGTTCTTC
CASSHSGGAYYNEQFF
>TRBJ2-3|TRBD2|TRBV19|-
TGTGCCAGTAGAGCCCTGGGAGGGGGCACAGATACGCAGTATTTT
CASRALGGGTDTQYF
>TRBJ2-7|-|TRBV4-1|-
TGCGCCAGCAGCCAAGACCGGGGAACCTACGAGCAGTACTTC
CASSQDRGTYEQYF
>TRBJ2-5|-|TRBV9|-
TGTGCCAGCAGCGAAGCCACGATCCCCCCGGAGACCCAGTACTTC
CASSEATIPPETQYF
>TRBJ2-3|-|TRBV24-1|-
TGTGCCACCAGCGCAGGGACTTTTCAAAACCCGCGCGACCAGTATTTT
CATSAGTFQNPRDQYF
>TRBJ1-1|TRBD1|TRBV7-2|-
TGTGCCAGCAGCGACAGGGGGAGGAACACTGAAGCTTTCTTT
CASSDRGRNTEAFF
>TRBJ2-5|-|TRBV5-1|once
TGCGCCAGCAGTTCAGAACCGGGACAACCGGAAGAGACCCAGTACTTC
CASSSEPGQPEETQYF
>TRBJ2-2|-|TRBV29-1|-
TGCAGCGGTAGACTATCCGGGCTTACCGGGGAGCTGTTTTTT
CSGRLSGLTGELFF
>TRBJ2-5|TRBD1|TRBV5-1|-
TGCGCCAGCAGCTCGGCCGGGACAGGACAAGAGACCCAGTACTTC
CASSSAGTGQETQYF
>TRBJ2-4|-|TRBV21-1|once
TGTGCCAGCAGCAAGTGGGTGGAGGAGGGCAAAAACATTCAGTACTTC
CASSKWVEEGKNIQYF
>TRBJ1-2|-|TRBV14|-
TGTGCCAGCAGCCAACCGGGGGACGGGATTTATGGCTACACCTTC
CASSQPGDGIYGYTF
>TRBJ2-2|TRBD2|TRBV5-5|-
TGTGCCAGCGGAAGAGCGGGGGTGAACACCGGGGAGCTGTTTTTT
CASGRAGVNTGELFF
>TRBJ1-1|TRBD1|TRBV27|-
TGTGCCAGCAGTTTATCCCAGGGGGCTAACACTGAAGCTTTCTTT
CASSLSQGANTEAFF
>TRBJ1-5|TRBD1|TRBV28|-
TGTGCCAGCAGTTCCCGCAGGGGGCGGCAGCCCCAGCATTTT
CASSSRRGRQPQHF
>TRBJ2-3|TRBD2|TRBV18|-
TGTGCCAGCTCACCCGCCCCGGGGGGAACAGATACGCAGTATTTT
CASSPAPGGTDTQYF